This TCR beta chain is from a study of Graves' ophthalmopathy and Graves' hyperthyroidism. CDR3 regions of TCR beta were amplified from RNA transcripts. First-round RT-PCR with HTBI primers preceded a second-round multiplex PCR. TCRdb called the multiplex PCR reads again in MiXCR, with one record for every CDR3 protein. This table has more than 1,000,000 distinct CDR3 sequences, 35% to 40% appearing once. Excluded were patients with other autoimmune diseases, uncontrolled infections, pregnancy or lactation. Sequenced material: peripheral blood or thyroid tissue (not recorded which). This TCR was sampled from an adult man with Graves' hyperthyroidism.

The CDR3, as DNA: TGTGCCAGCCCTTGGACAGACACTGAAGCTTTCTTT. Its translation: CASPWTDTEAFF. The chain employs TRBV14 and TRBJ1-1; a weak D match, TRBD1 (6 bases). V gave up 8 bases and J gave up 3 bases, with 10 bases separating them. The germline V gene encodes CDR1 SGHDN and CDR2 FVKESK. The length of the CDR3 is 12 residues.